A selection of T cell receptor beta chains follows, all from one sample in a study of blood T cell repertoires in COVID-19. The repertoire was sequenced with immunoSEQ multiplex PCR; TCRdb's copy has only in-frame clones and lacks some. The data hold 150,000 to 200,000 clones, with approximately 80% observed a single time. The sequenced sample was peripheral blood. All receptors derive from a woman aged 70 to 79 with COVID-19, enrolled during active disease. Each CDR3 is given with its conserved first and last residue. The D gene is left open where the match is weak. The size field is filled for only some rows; it gives once, few, many or a size class.

j_gene | abundance | v_gene | d_gene | CDR3aa | CDR3nt
TRBJ1-2 | once | TRBV5-6 | NA | CASSFLGRADYGYTF | TGTGCCAGCAGCTTCCTCGGGAGAGCAGACTATGGCTACACCTTC
TRBJ2-1 | few | TRBV7-2 | NA | CASSLRQGYNEQFF | TGTGCCAGCAGCTTAAGGCAGGGGTACAATGAGCAGTTCTTC
TRBJ2-5 | NA | TRBV6-5 | NA | CASRDSGKETQYF | TGTGCCAGCAGGGATAGCGGTAAAGAGACCCAGTACTTC
TRBJ2-5 | NA | TRBV11-2 | NA | CASSLSSGGRGQETQYF | TGTGCCAGCAGCTTAAGTTCCGGGGGGCGGGGGCAAGAGACCCAGTACTTC
TRBJ2-3 | NA | TRBV5-1 | TRBD2 | CASSLTTSGGARTDTQYF | TGCGCCAGCAGCTTGACGACTAGCGGGGGGGCCCGCACAGATACGCAGTATTTT
TRBJ1-5 | NA | TRBV28 | TRBD1 | CASSLWGTGDEPQHF | TGTGCCAGCAGTTTATGGGGGACAGGGGACGAGCCCCAGCATTTT
TRBJ2-6 | NA | TRBV3-1/TRBV3-2 | NA | CASRRQGSGANVLTF | TGTGCCAGCAGGAGGCAGGGCTCTGGGGCCAACGTCCTGACTTTC
TRBJ2-7 | NA | TRBV6-2/TRBV6-3 | TRBD2 | CASSYFSGSGSYEQYF | TGTGCCAGCAGTTACTTTAGCGGGAGTGGATCCTACGAGCAGTACTTC
TRBJ2-1 | NA | TRBV7-2 | NA | CASSFVAVSSYNEQFF | TGTGCCAGCAGCTTCGTAGCGGTTAGCTCCTACAATGAGCAGTTCTTC
TRBJ2-5 | NA | TRBV30 | TRBD1 | CAWSAGQGIQETQYF | TGTGCCTGGAGTGCCGGACAGGGGATCCAAGAGACCCAGTACTTC
TRBJ2-1 | NA | TRBV6-5 | TRBD1 | CASSYSNPGQGHEQFF | TGTGCCAGCAGTTACTCGAATCCCGGACAGGGACATGAGCAGTTCTTC
TRBJ2-3 | NA | TRBV11-2 | NA | CASSSPQLGNTQYF | TGTGCCAGCAGCTCTCCACAGCTCGGGAATACGCAGTATTTT
TRBJ2-5 | NA | TRBV7-2 | TRBD2 | CASSWSGSGETQYF | TGTGCCAGCAGCTGGAGCGGGAGTGGGGAGACCCAGTACTTC
TRBJ2-7 | once | TRBV29-1 | NA | CSGGGVYEQYF | TGCAGCGGTGGCGGCGTCTACGAGCAGTACTTC
TRBJ1-5 | few | TRBV19 | NA | CASSISGRGQPQHF | TGTGCCAGTAGTATATCTGGGCGGGGGCAGCCCCAGCATTTT
TRBJ1-2 | NA | TRBV25-1 | TRBD1 | CASSGGTGFFGYTF | TGTGCCAGCAGTGGGGGGACAGGATTCTTTGGCTACACCTTC
TRBJ2-1 | NA | TRBV28 | TRBD2 | CASSFGGRADEQFF | TGTGCCAGCAGTTTTGGGGGGAGGGCCGATGAGCAGTTCTTC
TRBJ1-2 | NA | TRBV28 | NA | CASSPQARPLYGYTF | TGTGCCAGCAGTCCGCAGGCCAGGCCGCTCTATGGCTACACCTTC
TRBJ1-2 | NA | TRBV6-5 | NA | CASSYQRRKLSYGYTF | TGTGCCAGCAGTTACCAGCGACGGAAACTAAGCTATGGCTACACCTTC
TRBJ2-3 | NA | TRBV7-9 | TRBD2 | CASSLGGFWDYRTDTQYF | TGTGCCAGCAGCTTAGGGGGGTTTTGGGACTACCGCACAGATACGCAGTATTTT
TRBJ2-2 | NA | TRBV28 | TRBD1 | CATRTGQWLGGELFF | TGTGCCACACGGACAGGCCAGTGGTTGGGTGGGGAGCTGTTTTTT
TRBJ2-6 | NA | TRBV11-3 | NA | CASSSGVGANVLTF | TGTGCCAGCAGCTCAGGGGTTGGGGCCAACGTCCTGACTTTC
TRBJ1-1 | NA | TRBV2 | TRBD1 | CASRWTGGGTEAFF | TGTGCCAGCCGCTGGACAGGGGGAGGCACTGAAGCTTTCTTT
TRBJ1-1 | NA | TRBV28 | NA | CASSFPPEGVDEAFF | TGTGCCAGCAGTTTTCCGCCCGAGGGGGTAGATGAAGCTTTCTTT
TRBJ2-1 | NA | TRBV5-1 | NA | CASSILGGEQFF | TGCGCCAGCAGCATCCTCGGAGGTGAGCAGTTCTTC
TRBJ2-1 | NA | TRBV6-6 | NA | CASSLGVDEQFF | TGTGCCAGCAGTCTAGGGGTGGATGAGCAGTTCTTC
TRBJ2-1 | NA | TRBV11-2 | NA | CASSLPGAYNEQFF | TGTGCCAGCAGCTTACCAGGGGCCTACAATGAGCAGTTCTTC
TRBJ1-1 | once | TRBV19 | NA | CASRTQGSLTPEAFF | TGTGCCAGTAGAACCCAGGGATCGCTAACTCCTGAAGCTTTCTTT
TRBJ1-1 | NA | TRBV30 | NA | CAWSRTEAFF | TGTGCCTGGAGCAGGACTGAAGCTTTCTTT
TRBJ2-1 | once | TRBV18 | TRBD2 | CASSPPLAGTYNEQFF | TGTGCCAGCTCACCACCGCTAGCGGGGACTTACAATGAGCAGTTCTTC
TRBJ2-7 | NA | TRBV27 | TRBD2 | CASTSPAGGSEQYF | TGTGCCAGCACCTCGCCAGCGGGAGGGAGTGAGCAGTACTTC
TRBJ1-6 | NA | TRBV7-9 | NA | CASSFSQVALHF | TGTGCCAGCAGCTTTTCTCAGGTGGCCCTCCACTTT
TRBJ1-5 | few | TRBV18 | TRBD1 | CASSPDRGQPQHF | TGTGCCAGCTCACCTGACAGGGGACAGCCCCAGCATTTT
TRBJ2-7 | once | TRBV19 | TRBD1 | CASAQSGTGAYEQYF | TGTGCCAGTGCCCAATCCGGGACAGGGGCCTACGAGCAGTACTTC
TRBJ2-3 | NA | TRBV7-2 | TRBD1 | CASSNRDRGSDTQYF | TGTGCCAGCAGCAACCGGGACAGGGGGTCAGATACGCAGTATTTT
TRBJ2-7 | many | TRBV5-1 | NA | CASSLDRVRWNEQYF | TGCGCCAGCAGCTTGGACAGGGTGAGGTGGAACGAGCAGTACTTC
TRBJ2-1 | NA | TRBV11-3 | TRBD2 | CASSLSSGAGSYNEQFF | TGTGCCAGCAGCTTATCTAGCGGGGCCGGCTCCTACAATGAGCAGTTCTTC
TRBJ2-2 | NA | TRBV9 | NA | CASSVQPQEGELFF | TGTGCCAGCAGCGTACAGCCTCAGGAAGGGGAGCTGTTTTTT
TRBJ2-1 | once | TRBV19 | TRBD2 | CASSSASGGAFLGEQFF | TGTGCCAGTAGTTCGGCTAGCGGGGGGGCATTCTTGGGTGAGCAGTTCTTC
TRBJ2-2 | once | TRBV19 | TRBD1 | CASRKPGQGATGELFF | TGTGCCAGTAGAAAACCGGGACAGGGAGCCACCGGGGAGCTGTTTTTT
TRBJ1-3 | NA | TRBV5-8 | TRBD1 | CASSPGQDRADTIYF | TGTGCCAGCAGCCCGGGTCAGGACAGGGCGGACACCATATATTTT
TRBJ2-1 | NA | TRBV4-2 | NA | CASSQGRVRGLGEQFF | TGTGCCAGCAGCCAAGGCCGAGTAAGGGGATTGGGTGAGCAGTTCTTC
TRBJ2-4 | NA | TRBV30 | TRBD2 | CAWSVAGVGRDIQYF | TGTGCCTGGAGTGTTGCGGGGGTGGGTAGGGACATTCAGTACTTC
TRBJ1-6 | NA | TRBV27 | TRBD1 | CASSFTGVDSPLHF | TGTGCCAGCAGTTTTACAGGGGTGGATTCACCCCTCCACTTT
TRBJ2-5 | NA | TRBV3-1/TRBV3-2 | NA | CASSQDSQRQETQYF | TGTGCCAGCAGCCAAGATTCCCAGAGGCAAGAGACCCAGTACTTC
TRBJ2-5 | few | TRBV5-6 | NA | CASSFGNSPQETQYF | TGTGCCAGCAGCTTCGGTAATAGCCCCCAAGAGACCCAGTACTTC
TRBJ1-2 | NA | TRBV7-8 | TRBD1 | CASSLAPDRGVVDGYTF | TGTGCCAGCAGCCTGGCCCCAGACAGGGGAGTAGTCGATGGCTACACCTTC
TRBJ2-5 | NA | TRBV6-5 | TRBD1 | CASSYTGQGTTQYF | TGTGCCAGCAGTTACACGGGACAGGGTACGACCCAGTACTTC
TRBJ1-2 | NA | TRBV7-9 | NA | CASTTSGQGNGYTF | TGTGCCAGCACCACCTCAGGACAAGGGAATGGCTACACCTTC
TRBJ1-1 | NA | TRBV27 | NA | CASSPGKNTEAFF | TGTGCCAGCAGCCCAGGGAAGAACACTGAAGCTTTCTTT
TRBJ2-1 | once | TRBV7-6 | NA | CASSPGLSDEQFF | TGTGCCAGCAGCCCAGGACTCTCCGACGAGCAGTTCTTC
TRBJ1-1 | NA | TRBV28 | NA | CASSLGGTGTEAFF | TGTGCCAGCAGTTTAGGAGGGACGGGGACTGAAGCTTTCTTT
TRBJ2-3 | NA | TRBV27 | TRBD2 | CASSLGAASGPFGTDTQYF | TGTGCCAGCAGTCTAGGGGCGGCTAGCGGCCCCTTCGGGACAGATACGCAGTATTTT
TRBJ1-4 | NA | TRBV9 | TRBD1 | CASSVGTGIEKLFF | TGTGCCAGCAGCGTCGGGACAGGGATTGAAAAACTGTTTTTT
TRBJ2-2 | NA | TRBV6-5 | NA | CASSYGGVAGELFF | TGTGCCAGCAGTTATGGAGGGGTGGCCGGGGAGCTGTTTTTT
TRBJ2-5 | once | TRBV6-5 | TRBD1 | CAGRWDRVETQYF | TGTGCCGGCAGGTGGGACAGAGTGGAGACCCAGTACTTC
TRBJ1-1 | NA | TRBV28 | TRBD1 | CASLPPGQGFSEAFF | TGTGCCAGTCTCCCCCCCGGACAGGGCTTCTCTGAAGCTTTCTTT